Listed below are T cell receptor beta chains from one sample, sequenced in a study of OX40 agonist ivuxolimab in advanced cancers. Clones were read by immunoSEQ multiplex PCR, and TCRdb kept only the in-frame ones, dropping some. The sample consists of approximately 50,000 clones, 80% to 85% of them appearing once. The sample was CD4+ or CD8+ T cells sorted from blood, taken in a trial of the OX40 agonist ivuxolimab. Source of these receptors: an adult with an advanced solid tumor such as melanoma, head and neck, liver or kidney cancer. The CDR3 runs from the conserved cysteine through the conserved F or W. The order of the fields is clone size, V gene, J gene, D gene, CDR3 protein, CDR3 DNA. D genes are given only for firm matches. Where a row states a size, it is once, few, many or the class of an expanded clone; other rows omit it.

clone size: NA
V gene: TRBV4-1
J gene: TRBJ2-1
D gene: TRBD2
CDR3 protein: CASSQDRTSGVINEQFF
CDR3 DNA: TGCGCCAGCAGCCAAGATAGGACTAGCGGGGTAATCAATGAGCAGTTCTTC

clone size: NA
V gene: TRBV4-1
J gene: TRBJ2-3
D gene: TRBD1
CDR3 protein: CASSQTGGNTQYF
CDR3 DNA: TGCGCCAGCAGCCAGACAGGGGGGAATACGCAGTATTTT

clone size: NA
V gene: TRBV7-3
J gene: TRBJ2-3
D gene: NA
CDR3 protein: CASSSRQTDTQYF
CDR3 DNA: TGTGCCAGCAGCTCGCGACAGACAGATACGCAGTATTTT

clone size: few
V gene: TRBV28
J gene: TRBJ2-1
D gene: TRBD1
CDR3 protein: CASSFWDSGNEQFF
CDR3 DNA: TGTGCCAGCAGTTTTTGGGACAGCGGTAATGAGCAGTTCTTC

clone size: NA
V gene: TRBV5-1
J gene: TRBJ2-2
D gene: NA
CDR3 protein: CASSPSGSTGELFF
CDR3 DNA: TGCGCCAGCAGCCCGTCCGGGAGCACCGGGGAGCTGTTTTTT

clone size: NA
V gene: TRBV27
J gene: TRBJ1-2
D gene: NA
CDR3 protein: CASRGVTGVNGYTF
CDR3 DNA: TGTGCCAGCAGGGGGGTGACGGGGGTTAATGGCTACACCTTC

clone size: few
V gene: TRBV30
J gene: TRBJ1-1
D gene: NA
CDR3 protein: CAWSKTGVEAFF
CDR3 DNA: TGTGCCTGGAGCAAGACGGGAGTTGAAGCTTTCTTT

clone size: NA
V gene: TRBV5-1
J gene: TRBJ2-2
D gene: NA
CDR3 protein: CASSFGVAGNTGELFF
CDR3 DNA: TGCGCCAGCAGCTTCGGGGTGGCGGGGAACACCGGGGAGCTGTTTTTT

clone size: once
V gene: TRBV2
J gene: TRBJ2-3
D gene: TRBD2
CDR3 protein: CASSIDQRETDTQYF
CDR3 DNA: TGTGCCAGCAGTATTGATCAGCGGGAGACAGATACGCAGTATTTT

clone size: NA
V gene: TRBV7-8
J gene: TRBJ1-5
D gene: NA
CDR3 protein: CASSAVWWGEHF
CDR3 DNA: TGTGCCAGCAGCGCCGTGTGGTGGGGTGAGCATTTT

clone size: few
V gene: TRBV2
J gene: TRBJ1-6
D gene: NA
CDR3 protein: CASSTGNSPLHF
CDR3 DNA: TGTGCCAGCAGTACAGGGAACTCACCCCTCCACTTT

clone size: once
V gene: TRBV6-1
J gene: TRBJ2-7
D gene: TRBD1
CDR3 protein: CASSDYRGSYEQYF
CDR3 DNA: TGTGCCAGCAGTGATTACAGGGGCTCCTACGAGCAGTACTTC

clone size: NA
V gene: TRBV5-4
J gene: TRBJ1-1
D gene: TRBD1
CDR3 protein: CASSLQGRGFTEAFF
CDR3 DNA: TGTGCCAGCAGCTTACAGGGGAGGGGGTTCACTGAAGCTTTCTTT

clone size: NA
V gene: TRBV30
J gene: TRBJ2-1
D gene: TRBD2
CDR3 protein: CAWSSSGSVSEQFF
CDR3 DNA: TGTGCCTGGAGTTCTAGCGGGAGTGTCAGTGAGCAGTTCTTC

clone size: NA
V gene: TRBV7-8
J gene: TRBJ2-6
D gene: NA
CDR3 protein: CASSPSISGANVLTF
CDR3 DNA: TGTGCCAGCAGCCCCAGCATCTCTGGGGCCAACGTCCTGACTTTC

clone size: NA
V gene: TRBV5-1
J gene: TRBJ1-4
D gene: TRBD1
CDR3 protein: CASSVGAGTGTDEKLFF
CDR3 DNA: TGCGCCAGCAGCGTTGGGGCCGGGACAGGGACGGATGAAAAACTGTTTTTT

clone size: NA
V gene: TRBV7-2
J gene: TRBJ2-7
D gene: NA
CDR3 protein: CASSLVGSPSYEQYF
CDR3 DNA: TGTGCCAGCAGCTTAGTCGGCAGCCCCTCCTACGAGCAGTACTTC

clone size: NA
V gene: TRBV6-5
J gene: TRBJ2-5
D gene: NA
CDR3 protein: CASRAGETQYF
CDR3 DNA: TGTGCCAGCAGGGCGGGGGAGACCCAGTACTTC

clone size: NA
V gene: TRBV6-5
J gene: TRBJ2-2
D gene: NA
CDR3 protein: CASSYVEATGELFF
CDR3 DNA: TGTGCCAGCAGTTACGTAGAGGCTACCGGGGAGCTGTTTTTT

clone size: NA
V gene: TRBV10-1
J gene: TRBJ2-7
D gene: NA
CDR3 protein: CASSEEHYTSSYEQYF
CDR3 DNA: TGCGCCAGCAGTGAGGAACACTATACTAGCTCCTACGAGCAGTACTTC

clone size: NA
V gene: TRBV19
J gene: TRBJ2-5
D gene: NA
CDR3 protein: CASSIDQAGQETQYF
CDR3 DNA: TGTGCCAGTAGTATAGATCAGGCAGGCCAAGAGACCCAGTACTTC

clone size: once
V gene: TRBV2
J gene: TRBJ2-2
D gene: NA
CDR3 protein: CASRTGPGTGELFF
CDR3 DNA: TGTGCCAGCAGAACGGGACCCGGCACCGGGGAGCTGTTTTTT

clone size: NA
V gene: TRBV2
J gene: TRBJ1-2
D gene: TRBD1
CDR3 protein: CARGGTGALPGYGYTF
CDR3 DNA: TGTGCCAGAGGGGGGACAGGGGCACTTCCTGGCTATGGCTACACCTTC

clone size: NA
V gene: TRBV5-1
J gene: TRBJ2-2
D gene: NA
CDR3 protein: CASSLLARETGELFF
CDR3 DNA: TGCGCCAGCAGCTTGCTAGCGAGAGAAACCGGGGAGCTGTTTTTT

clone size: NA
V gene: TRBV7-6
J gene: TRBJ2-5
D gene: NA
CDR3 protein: CASSAGPLQETQYF
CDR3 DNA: TGTGCCAGCAGCGCGGGACCCTTACAAGAGACCCAGTACTTC

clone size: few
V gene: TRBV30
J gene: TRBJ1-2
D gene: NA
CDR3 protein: CANGRGDGYTF
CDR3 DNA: TGTGCCAATGGACGGGGTGATGGCTACACCTTC

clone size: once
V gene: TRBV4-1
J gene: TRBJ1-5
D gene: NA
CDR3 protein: CASSTRGAQGQPQHF
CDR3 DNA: TGCGCCAGCAGCACCCGGGGGGCCCAGGGGCAGCCCCAGCATTTT

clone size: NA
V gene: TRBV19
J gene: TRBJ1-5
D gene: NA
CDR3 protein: CASSIAGAGQPQHF
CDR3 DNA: TGTGCCAGTAGTATCGCAGGGGCGGGTCAGCCCCAGCATTTT

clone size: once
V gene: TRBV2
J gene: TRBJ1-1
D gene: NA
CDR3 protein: CASSAVPMNTEAFF
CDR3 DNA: TGTGCCAGCAGTGCGGTCCCTATGAACACTGAAGCTTTCTTT

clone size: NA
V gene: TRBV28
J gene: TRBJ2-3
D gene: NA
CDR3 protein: CASSQQGKQYF
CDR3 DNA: TGTGCCAGCAGTCAACAGGGAAAGCAGTATTTT

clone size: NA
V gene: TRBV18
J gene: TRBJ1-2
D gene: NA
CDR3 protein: CASSPGGNNYGYTF
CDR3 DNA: TGTGCCAGCTCACCAGGGGGCAATAACTATGGCTACACCTTC

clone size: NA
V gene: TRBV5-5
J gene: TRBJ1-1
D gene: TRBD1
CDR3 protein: CASSWTGADTEAFF
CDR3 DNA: TGTGCCAGCAGCTGGACAGGGGCTGACACTGAAGCTTTCTTT

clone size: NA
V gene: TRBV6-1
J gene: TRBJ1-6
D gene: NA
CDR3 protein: CASRTGREPLHF
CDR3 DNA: TGTGCCAGCAGAACAGGGCGGGAACCCCTCCACTTT

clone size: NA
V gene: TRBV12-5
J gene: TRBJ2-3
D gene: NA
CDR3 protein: CASRWTAADTQYF
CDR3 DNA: TGTGCTAGCCGATGGACAGCCGCAGATACGCAGTATTTT

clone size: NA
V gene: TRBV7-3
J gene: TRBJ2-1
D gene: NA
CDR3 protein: CASSFPTRSSYNEQFF
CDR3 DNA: TGTGCCAGCAGCTTCCCGACTAGGAGCTCCTACAATGAGCAGTTCTTC

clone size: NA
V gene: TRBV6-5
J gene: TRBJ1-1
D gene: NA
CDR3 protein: CASSSPAGMSTEAFF
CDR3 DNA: TGTGCCAGCAGCTCCCCGGCAGGGATGAGCACTGAAGCTTTCTTT

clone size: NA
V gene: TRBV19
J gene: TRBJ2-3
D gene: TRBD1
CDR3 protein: CASSNRGTDTQYF
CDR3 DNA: TGTGCCAGTAGTAACAGGGGGACAGATACGCAGTATTTT

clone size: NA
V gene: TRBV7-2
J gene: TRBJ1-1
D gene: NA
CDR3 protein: CASSSRDRVNTEAFF
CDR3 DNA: TGTGCCAGCAGCTCCCGGGACCGGGTGAACACTGAAGCTTTCTTT

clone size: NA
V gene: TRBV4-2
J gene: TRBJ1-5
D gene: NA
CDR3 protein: CASSQEVVAAQHF
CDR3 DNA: TGTGCCAGCAGCCAAGAGGTGGTCGCAGCCCAGCATTTT

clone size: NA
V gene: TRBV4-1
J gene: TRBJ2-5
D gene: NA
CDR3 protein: CASSLQSERAQETQYF
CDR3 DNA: TGCGCCAGCAGCCTTCAGTCAGAACGGGCCCAAGAGACCCAGTACTTC

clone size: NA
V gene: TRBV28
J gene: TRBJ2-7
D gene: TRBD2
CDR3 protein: CASSMGSGSVYEQYF
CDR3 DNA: TGTGCCAGCAGTATGGGGAGCGGGAGTGTCTACGAGCAGTACTTC

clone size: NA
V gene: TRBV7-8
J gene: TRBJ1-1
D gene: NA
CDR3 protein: CASSLVQGRGGEAFF
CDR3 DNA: TGTGCCAGCAGCTTAGTACAAGGAAGGGGAGGTGAAGCTTTCTTT

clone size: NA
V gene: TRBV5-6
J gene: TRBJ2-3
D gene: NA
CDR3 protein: CASSLVSKRRSTDTQYF
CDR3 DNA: TGTGCCAGCAGCTTGGTCAGCAAGCGCCGCTCGACAGATACGCAGTATTTT